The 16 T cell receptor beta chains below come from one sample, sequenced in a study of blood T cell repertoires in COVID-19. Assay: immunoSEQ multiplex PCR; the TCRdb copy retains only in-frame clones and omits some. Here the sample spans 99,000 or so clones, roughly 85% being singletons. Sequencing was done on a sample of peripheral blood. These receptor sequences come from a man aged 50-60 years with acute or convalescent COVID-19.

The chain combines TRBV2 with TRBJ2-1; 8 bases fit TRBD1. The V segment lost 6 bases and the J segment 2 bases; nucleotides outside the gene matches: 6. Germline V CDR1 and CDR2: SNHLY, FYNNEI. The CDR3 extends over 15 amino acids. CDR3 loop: CASRRRDRTYNEQFF. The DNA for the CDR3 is TGTGCCAGCAGACGACGGGACAGGACCTACAATGAGCAGTTCTTC.

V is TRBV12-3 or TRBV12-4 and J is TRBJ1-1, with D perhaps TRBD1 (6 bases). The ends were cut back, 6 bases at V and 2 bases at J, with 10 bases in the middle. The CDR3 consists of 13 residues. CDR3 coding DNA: TGTGCCAGCAGCGGACAGAGAAACACTGAAGCTTTCTTT. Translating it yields CASSGQRNTEAFF.

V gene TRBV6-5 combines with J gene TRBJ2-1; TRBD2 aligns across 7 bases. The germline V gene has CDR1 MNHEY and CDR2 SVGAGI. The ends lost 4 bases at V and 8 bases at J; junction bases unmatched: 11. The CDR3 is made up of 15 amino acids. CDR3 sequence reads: CASSFKPTSFDEQFF. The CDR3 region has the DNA TGTGCCAGCAGTTTCAAACCGACTAGCTTCGATGAGCAGTTCTTC.

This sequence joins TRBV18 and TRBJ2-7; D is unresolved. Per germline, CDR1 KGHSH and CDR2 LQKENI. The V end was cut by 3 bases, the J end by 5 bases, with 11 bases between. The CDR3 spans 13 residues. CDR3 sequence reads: CASSPSTLHEQYF. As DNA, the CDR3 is TGTGCCAGCTCACCCTCTACCCTTCACGAGCAGTACTTC.

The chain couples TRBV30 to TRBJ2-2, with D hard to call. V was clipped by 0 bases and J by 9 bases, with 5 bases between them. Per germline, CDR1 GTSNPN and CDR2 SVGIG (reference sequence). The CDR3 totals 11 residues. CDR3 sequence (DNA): TGTGCCTGGAGTGTGAGCTGGGAGCTGTTTTTT. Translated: CAWSVSWELFF.

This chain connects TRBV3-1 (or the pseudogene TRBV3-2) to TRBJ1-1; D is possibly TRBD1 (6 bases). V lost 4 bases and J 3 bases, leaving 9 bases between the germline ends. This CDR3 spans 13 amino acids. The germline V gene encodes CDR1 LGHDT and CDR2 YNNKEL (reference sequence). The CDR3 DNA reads TGTGCCAGCAGCCGGACAGACGACACTGAAGCTTTCTTT. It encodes CASSRTDDTEAFF.

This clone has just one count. CDR3 loop: CASSLAAYEQYF. The CDR3 DNA is TGTGCCAGCAGCCTGGCGGCCTACGAGCAGTACTTC. The V gene is TRBV28, the J gene TRBJ2-7; D is uncertain. The CDR3 extends over 12 amino acids. The germline gives CDR1 MDHEN, CDR2 SYDVKM. The ends were cut back, 6 bases at V and 2 bases at J, with 8 bases in the middle.

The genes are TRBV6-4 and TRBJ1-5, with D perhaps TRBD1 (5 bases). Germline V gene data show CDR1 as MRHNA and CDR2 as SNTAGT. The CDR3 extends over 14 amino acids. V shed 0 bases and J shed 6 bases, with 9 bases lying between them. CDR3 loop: CASSDSIGAQPQHF. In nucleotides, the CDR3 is TGTGCCAGCAGTGACTCGATAGGGGCTCAGCCCCAGCATTTT.

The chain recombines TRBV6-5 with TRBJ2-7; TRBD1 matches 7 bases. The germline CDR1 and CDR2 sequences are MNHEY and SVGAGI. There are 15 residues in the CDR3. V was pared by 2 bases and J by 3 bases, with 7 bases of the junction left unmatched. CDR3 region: CASSYLTGANYEQYF. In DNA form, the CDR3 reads TGTGCCAGCAGTTACCTAACAGGGGCCAACTACGAGCAGTACTTC.

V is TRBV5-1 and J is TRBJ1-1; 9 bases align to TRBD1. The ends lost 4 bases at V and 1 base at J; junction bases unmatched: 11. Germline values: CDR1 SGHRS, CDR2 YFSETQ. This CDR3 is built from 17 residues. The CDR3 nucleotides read TGCGCCAGCAGCCCACAGGGGGCAAGGCCAACGAACACTGAAGCTTTCTTT. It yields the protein CASSPQGARPTNTEAFF.

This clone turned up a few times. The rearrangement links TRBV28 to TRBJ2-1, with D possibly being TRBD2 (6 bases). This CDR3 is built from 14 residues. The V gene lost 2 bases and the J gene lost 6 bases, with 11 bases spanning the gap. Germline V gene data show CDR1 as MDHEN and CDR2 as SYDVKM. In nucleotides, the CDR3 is TGTGCCAGCAGTTTACTCGGGGGTCTCAATGAGCAGTTCTTC. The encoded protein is CASSLLGGLNEQFF.

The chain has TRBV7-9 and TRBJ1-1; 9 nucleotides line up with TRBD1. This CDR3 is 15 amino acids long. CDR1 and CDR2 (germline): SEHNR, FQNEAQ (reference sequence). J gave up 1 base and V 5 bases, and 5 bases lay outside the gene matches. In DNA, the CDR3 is TGTGCCAGCAGCCCCAAGGGACAGGGGAACACTGAAGCTTTCTTT. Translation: CASSPKGQGNTEAFF.

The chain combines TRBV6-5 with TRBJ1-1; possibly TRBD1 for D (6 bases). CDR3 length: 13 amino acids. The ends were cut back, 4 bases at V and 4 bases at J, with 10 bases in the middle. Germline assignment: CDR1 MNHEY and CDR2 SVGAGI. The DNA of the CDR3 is TGTGCCAGCAGTTCGGGACACCGCACTGAAGCTTTCTTT. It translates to CASSSGHRTEAFF.

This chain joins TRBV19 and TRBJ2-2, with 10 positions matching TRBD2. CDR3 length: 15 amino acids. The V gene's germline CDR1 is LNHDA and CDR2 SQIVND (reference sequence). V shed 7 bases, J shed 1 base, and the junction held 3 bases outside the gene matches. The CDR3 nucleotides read TGTGCCAGTATTAGGACTAGCGGGAACACCGGGGAGCTGTTTTTT. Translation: CASIRTSGNTGELFF.

The chain's CDR3 is CASRGQLDSPLHF. The CDR3 bases are TGTGCCAGCAGGGGACAGCTGGATTCACCCCTCCACTTT. This chain connects TRBV6-5 to TRBJ1-6, with 7 bases that match TRBD1. V shed 6 bases and J 8 bases; nucleotides not matched to a gene: 4. There are 13 residues in the CDR3. Germline V gene sequence: CDR1 MNHEY, CDR2 SVGAGI.

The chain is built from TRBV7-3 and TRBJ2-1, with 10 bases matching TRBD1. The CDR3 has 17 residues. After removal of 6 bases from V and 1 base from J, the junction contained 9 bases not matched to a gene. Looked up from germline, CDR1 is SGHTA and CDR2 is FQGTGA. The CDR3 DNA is TGTGCCAGCAGTCACTCCCCGGGACAGGGGTCCTACAATGAGCAGTTCTTC. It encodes CASSHSPGQGSYNEQFF.